This TCR beta chain was obtained from a study of blood T cell repertoires in COVID-19. Original processing notes: By means of reference gene primer amplification, nucleated cell counts were estimated. Clones were read by immunoSEQ multiplex PCR, and TCRdb kept only the in-frame ones, dropping some. That table is the source of V, J and clone size, and D and trimming were worked out from the DNA. In the table there are some 11,000 clones, roughly 73% of which are singletons. The CDR3 contains 15 residues. Germline lookup yields CDR1 LNHDA and CDR2 SQIVND (reference sequence). The V gene end was trimmed by 5 bases and the J gene end by 4 bases; junction bases not matched to a gene: 8.

V usage is TRBV19 and J usage is TRBJ1-5; 7 nucleotides match TRBD1. The clonotype originates from a human donor in a cohort sampled during active COVID-19. The sample taken for sequencing was peripheral blood. The CDR3 loop reads CASSSDWTGNQPQHF. In DNA, the CDR3 is TGTGCCAGTAGTTCAGACTGGACAGGTAATCAGCCCCAGCATTTT.